The T cell receptor beta chain under discussion was sequenced for a study of T cell repertoires in cytomegalovirus infection. About the research overall: Recently identified HLA-C-restricted and well-studied HLA-B-restricted CMV epitopes were used. Both CMV infection and a matching HLA type were indicated by public TCR beta signatures. Study-wide results and caveats: Accumulated public TCR beta family frequency recognized individuals carrying CMV together with the relevant HLA.

TCRdb independently ran MiXCR on the reads; one entry per CDR3 protein. The profile covers approximately 350,000 distinct CDR3 sequences, with about 32% appearing a single time and about 13% taken by the ten largest. Comments on this clonotype: What it binds is unknown.

The sequencing here drew on cultured PBMCs, taken from culture after CMV antigen stimulation. The receptor was derived from a human donor in good health (CMV status not recorded). Some clones in this sample may be carry-over from other donors' samples.

The DNA for the CDR3 is TGTGCCAGCAGTGAGGCAGGGGGAAACACCATATATTTT. Protein: CASSEAGGNTIYF. The chain carries TRBV25-1 and TRBJ1-3; weak D call: TRBD1 (5 bases). The germline CDR1 and CDR2 sequences are MGHDK and SYGVNS. V was pared by 3 bases and J by 4 bases, with 7 bases between. This CDR3 contains 13 residues.